Shown below are 27 T cell receptor beta chains from a single sample sequenced in a study of T cell changes during pregnancy in multiple sclerosis. Clones were sequenced by immunoSEQ multiplex PCR, and TCRdb holds only the in-frame ones, with some missing. The sample yields 60,000 or so clones, 80% to 90% seen once. The specimen was peripheral blood from another person, used as feeder cells. These TCRs come from a human donor whose cells served as feeder cells for cultures in a pregnancy study.

The genes are TRBV6-1 and TRBJ1-2; D ambiguous. Between the trimmed V and J ends, which lost 5 bases and 2 bases, there was a span of 9 bases. The CDR3 has 13 amino acids. Germline-derived CDR1 and CDR2 are MNHNS and SASEGT. This CDR3 is CASSPLGNYGYTF. CDR3 nucleotide sequence: TGTGCCAGCAGTCCCCTTGGGAACTATGGCTACACCTTC.

V usage is TRBV5-4 and J usage is TRBJ2-3, with 10 bases identical to TRBD2. The CDR3 runs to 19 residues. After removal of 0 bases from V and 0 bases from J, the junction contained 10 bases not matched to a gene. Germline CDR1 SGHNT, CDR2 YYREEE (reference sequence). The CDR3, as DNA: TGTGCCAGCAGCTTGGAGTTCTGGACTAGCGGATCTAGCACAGATACGCAGTATTTT. Amino acids: CASSLEFWTSGSSTDTQYF.

The V call is TRBV6-5, the J call TRBJ1-1; D remains ambiguous. The CDR3 totals 11 residues. Germline lookup yields CDR1 MNHEY and CDR2 SVGAGI. V lost 2 bases and J lost 11, with 9 bases in between. The chain's CDR3 is CASSYGVRAFF. The DNA for the CDR3 is TGTGCCAGCAGTTACGGGGTCCGGGCTTTCTTT.

This rearrangement joins TRBV4-1 to TRBJ2-1; TRBD1 agrees at 7 bases. V shed 0 bases, J shed 2 bases, and the junction held 13 bases outside the gene matches. CDR3 length: 19 residues. CDR1 and CDR2 from the germline V gene are MGHRA and YSYEKL. The CDR3, as DNA: TGCGCCAGCAGCCAAGAAAGACTAAGACAGGGAAGGACCTACAATGAGCAGTTCTTC. This translates into CASSQERLRQGRTYNEQFF.

The chain has TRBV4-1 and TRBJ2-1; a possible D gene is TRBD2 (5 bases). Trimming took 4 bases from V and 10 from J, leaving 17 bases between them. The V gene's germline CDR1 is MGHRA and CDR2 YSYEKL. The CDR3 consists of 14 residues. CDR3 sequence reads: CASSPRETSGEQFF. DNA of the CDR3: TGCGCCAGCAGCCCAAGAGAAACGTCGGGGGAGCAGTTCTTC.

The chain has TRBV19 and TRBJ1-5; D gene unclear. The CDR3 runs 15 residues. Trimming shortened V by 6 bases and J by 4 bases, and 16 bases separated the two germline ends. CDR1 and CDR2 from the germline V gene are LNHDA and SQIVND (reference sequence). This CDR3 is CASSPPLDGNQPQHF. The DNA for the CDR3 is TGTGCCAGTAGCCCCCCCCTGGACGGGAATCAGCCCCAGCATTTT.

The rearrangement links TRBV6-6 to TRBJ1-5, with D possibly TRBD1 on 5 matching bases. V gave up 7 bases and J gave up 6 bases, with 16 bases separating them. This CDR3 comprises 14 residues. CDR1 MNHNY and CDR2 SVGAGI come from the germline V gene (reference sequence). For the CDR3, the DNA is TGTGCCAGCAAGGGGCCTCCGAGAGCTCAGCCCCAGCATTTT. It translates to CASKGPPRAQPQHF.

For this clone: The junction differs from germline at one of its ends, possibly a read error. The chain recombines TRBV6-5 with TRBJ2-7; 8 nucleotides line up with TRBD2. Germline V gives CDR1 MNHEY, CDR2 SVGAGI. This CDR3 is built from 14 residues. CDR3 in DNA: TGTGCCTGCAGCCGGGTCGGGGGGGCCTACGAGCAGTACTTC. As protein: CACSRVGGAYEQYF.

The chain links TRBV19 to TRBJ1-1; 7 bases agree with TRBD1. V shed 6 bases and J 0 bases; nucleotides not matched to a gene: 4. This CDR3 has 14 residues. The germline V gene has CDR1 LNHDA and CDR2 SQIVND (reference sequence). The CDR3 nucleotides are TGTGCCAGTAGCAAGACAGGGATGAACACTGAAGCTTTCTTT. Its protein product is CASSKTGMNTEAFF. The full variable domain, with the rest looked up from reference TRBV19 and TRBJ1-1, is DGGITQSPKYLFRKEGQNVTLSCEQNLNHDAMYWYRQDPGQGLRLIYYSQIVNDFQKGDIAEGYSVSREKKESFPLTVTSAQKNPTAFYLCASSKTGMNTEAFFGQGTRLTVV.

This clone was seen a single time. This rearrangement joins TRBV5-6 to TRBJ1-2; tentative D call: TRBD1 (5 bases). The ends were cut back, 4 bases at V and 4 bases at J, with 17 bases in the middle. Per the germline V gene, CDR1 is SGHDT and CDR2 is YYEEEE. This CDR3 has 15 residues. CDR3 DNA: TGTGCCAGCAGCCCAGGGAGGGGATTTTCCTATGGCTACACCTTC. Protein product: CASSPGRGFSYGYTF. The full variable domain, rest sourced from reference TRBV5-6 and TRBJ1-2, is DAGVTQSPTHLIKTRGQQVTLRCSPKSGHDTVSWYQQALGQGPQFIFQYYEEEERQRGNFPDRFSGHQFPNYSSELNVNALLLGDSALYLCASSPGRGFSYGYTFGSGTRLTVV.

The chain has TRBV18 and TRBJ2-6; no definite D call. CDR1 and CDR2 (germline): KGHSH, LQKENI. The CDR3 is 17 amino acids. Trimming left V 1 base short and J 4 bases short, with 14 bases between. The CDR3 here is CASSPRYLGSGANVLTF. CDR3 coding DNA: TGTGCCAGCTCACCACGGTATCTGGGGTCCGGGGCCAACGTCCTGACTTTC.

The chain's CDR3 is CASSSGLRPYEQYF. In DNA form, the CDR3 reads TGTGCCAGCAGCTCCGGGCTCAGACCCTACGAGCAGTACTTC. This chain connects TRBV2 to TRBJ2-7; no definite D call. This CDR3 is built from 14 residues. Deletions cut 6 bases from V and 2 bases from J, with 14 bases between. The germline V gene encodes CDR1 SNHLY and CDR2 FYNNEI. The full variable domain, with the rest looked up from reference TRBV2 and TRBJ2-7, is EPEVTQTPSHQVTQMGQEVILRCVPISNHLYFYWYRQILGQKVEFLVSFYNNEISEKSEIFDDQFSVERPDGSNFTLKIRSTKLEDSAMYFCASSSGLRPYEQYFGPGTRLTVT.

The V gene is TRBV10-3, the J gene TRBJ2-1; 10 bases match TRBD2. The germline V gene encodes CDR1 ENHRY and CDR2 SYGVKD. The CDR3 is made up of 16 amino acids. Germline trimming cut 1 base from V and 8 bases from J; bases unmatched to any gene: 8. CDR3 sequence reads: CAISEYLAGDTHEQFF. The CDR3 DNA is TGTGCCATCAGTGAGTACCTAGCGGGGGATACCCATGAGCAGTTCTTC.

J is TRBJ2-3 and V is TRBV29-1; 7 bases align to TRBD2. J was trimmed by 4 bases and V by 1 base; bases with no gene match: 5. The CDR3 is 14 residues long. The germline V gene encodes CDR1 SQVTM and CDR2 ANQGSEA. CDR3 nucleotides: TGCAGCGTTGAAGGCGGGAGAGGGGCAGATACGCAGTATTTT. Translated, it gives CSVEGGRGADTQYF.

V usage is TRBV7-2 and J usage is TRBJ1-1; no clear D. Trimming took 3 bases from V and 0 from J, leaving 8 bases between them. This CDR3 is built from 14 residues. The germline V gene encodes CDR1 SGHTA and CDR2 FQGNSA. The CDR3 is CASSFGLLNTEAFF. DNA of the CDR3: TGTGCCAGCAGCTTTGGGCTTTTGAACACTGAAGCTTTCTTT.

The chain combines TRBV7-2 with TRBJ1-1; 7 bases map to TRBD1. In germline, CDR1 is SGHTA, CDR2 FQGNSA. This CDR3 has 17 amino acids. The junction had 13 bases not matched to a gene; V was cut back by 1 base and J by 5 bases. CDR3: CASSLVVGGGAETEAFF. CDR3 in DNA: TGTGCCAGCAGCTTAGTAGTGGGAGGGGGCGCGGAGACTGAAGCTTTCTTT.

A few counts support this clone. V gene TRBV7-9 combines with J gene TRBJ2-7, with D possibly being TRBD1 or TRBD2 (5 bases each). This CDR3 region has 15 residues. Per the germline V gene, CDR1 is SEHNR and CDR2 is FQNEAQ (reference sequence). V was cut by 1 base and J by 0 bases, with 10 bases left in between. As DNA, the CDR3 is TGTGCCAGCAGCTTAGGGGGGAGCAGCTCCTACGAGCAGTACTTC. Encoded protein: CASSLGGSSSYEQYF.

This chain connects TRBV14 to TRBJ2-7, with no clear D. The germline CDR1 and CDR2 sequences are SGHDN and FVKESK. The CDR3 covers 13 residues. The V gene lost 4 bases and the J gene lost 1 base, with 8 bases spanning the gap. This chain's CDR3 is CASSPLGSYEQYF. The CDR3, as DNA: TGTGCCAGCAGCCCCCTGGGGTCCTACGAGCAGTACTTC.

The chain carries TRBV9 and TRBJ2-1, with D hard to call. V was shortened by 4 bases and J by 8 bases, with 10 bases between the two germline ends. Germline V CDR1 and CDR2: SGDLS, YYNGEE. The CDR3 is made up of 12 amino acids. The CDR3 bases are TGTGCCAGCAGCCCCCAGTGGGATGAGCAGTTCTTC. It encodes CASSPQWDEQFF.

The gene calls are TRBV11-1 and TRBJ2-1; D remains ambiguous. V was pared by 5 bases and J by 5 bases, with 19 bases between. From germline, CDR1 is SGHAT and CDR2 FQDESV (reference sequence). The CDR3 length is 16 residues. The CDR3 loop reads CASSRGRVSQNNEQFF. CDR3 coding DNA: TGTGCCAGCAGCCGAGGTCGGGTGTCCCAAAACAATGAGCAGTTCTTC.

The chain combines TRBV4-3 with TRBJ1-1; the D is unclear. This CDR3 has 15 residues. Per the germline V gene, CDR1 is LGHNA and CDR2 is YSLEER. Trimming left V 1 base short and J 3 bases short, with 12 bases between. The CDR3 protein is CASSQGGRADTEAFF. The CDR3 region has the DNA TGCGCCAGCAGCCAAGGGGGAAGGGCAGACACTGAAGCTTTCTTT.

V is TRBV7-9 and J is TRBJ2-1; weak D call: TRBD1 (5 bases). Germline lookup yields CDR1 SEHNR and CDR2 FQNEAQ (reference sequence). V was cut by 5 bases and J by 8 bases, with 7 bases left in between. The CDR3 sequence is 11 residues long. CDR3 nucleotides: TGTGCCAGCAGCAGGGGCGATGAGCAGTTCTTC. This codes for CASSRGDEQFF.

This chain links TRBV6-1 with TRBJ1-1, with TRBD1 as a possible D gene (5 bases). The CDR3 consists of 14 residues. Looked up from germline, CDR1 is MNHNS and CDR2 is SASEGT. Trimming removed 2 bases from V and 5 bases from J, with 12 bases in between. The CDR3 reads CASSERGEETEAFF. CDR3 DNA: TGTGCCAGCAGTGAAAGAGGGGAGGAGACTGAAGCTTTCTTT.

The rearrangement links TRBV12-5 to TRBJ1-1; D is perhaps TRBD1 (5 bases). CDR3 length equals 13 residues. The V end was cut by 1 base, the J end by 11 bases, with 14 bases between. Germline assignment: CDR1 LGHNT and CDR2 FRNRAP. The CDR3 spells CASGLDQQARAFF. The CDR3 nucleotides read TGTGCTAGTGGTTTGGATCAACAGGCGAGGGCTTTCTTT.

This rearrangement joins TRBV27 to TRBJ1-2; tentative D call: TRBD1 (5 bases). V was clipped by 7 bases and J by 4 bases, with 19 bases between them. CDR3 length equals 15 residues. Germline V gives CDR1 MNHEY, CDR2 SMNVEV (reference sequence). DNA for the CDR3: TGTGCCAGCAAAGTATTGGGGGGAGGATCCTATGGCTACACCTTC. It codes for CASKVLGGGSYGYTF.

The V gene is TRBV5-1, the J gene TRBJ2-3; 8 nucleotides match TRBD2. Losses at the gene ends were 7 bases for V and 2 bases for J; bases not matched to a gene: 6. The CDR3 has 14 residues. CDR1 is SGHRS, CDR2 YFSETQ, per germline. CDR3 nucleotides: TGCGCCAGCGCTACGGGGGGGAACACAGATACGCAGTATTTT. As protein: CASATGGNTDTQYF.

This sequence joins TRBV27 and TRBJ2-1; tentative D call: TRBD2 (6 bases). Per germline, CDR1 MNHEY and CDR2 SMNVEV (reference sequence). Trimming shortened V by 5 bases and J by 8 bases, and 25 bases separated the two germline ends. The CDR3 runs 17 residues. CDR3 DNA: TGTGCCAGCAGTGCGGCGGGACTGGGGCAGGGAGTCGATGAGCAGTTCTTC. Translation: CASSAAGLGQGVDEQFF.